The clone carrying this T cell receptor beta chain was counted between two and nine times. The antigen is unknown. The sample has other DNA sequences that encode this CDR3 too. These data belong to a study of T cell responses to AZD1222 COVID-19 vaccine. Study as a whole: It was second doses at about 4 or about 12 weeks that were pooled.

Measured with immunoSEQ multiplex PCR; TCRdb has only the in-frame clones, and not every one. The data hold some 88,000 clones, with 92% observed a single time. Points from the study as a whole: CD4 TCRs linked to vaccination spanned spike, dominating at 160-218 and 743-854. Baseline seropositivity characterized only six AZD1222 recipients.

This TCR was recovered from an adult in good health. The source was peripheral blood, collected on day 0 of AZD1222 vaccination.

Here the CDR3 DNA reads TGTGCCACCAGTGATTCATCGGGGAGTTCCTACAATGAGCAGTTCTTC. Translation: CATSDSSGSSYNEQFF. The chain is built from TRBV24-1 and TRBJ2-1, with D perhaps matching TRBD2 (5 bases). CDR3 size: 16 residues. The V and J ends lost 2 bases and 1 base respectively, with 11 bases between them. Germline V gives CDR1 KGHDR, CDR2 SFDVKD.